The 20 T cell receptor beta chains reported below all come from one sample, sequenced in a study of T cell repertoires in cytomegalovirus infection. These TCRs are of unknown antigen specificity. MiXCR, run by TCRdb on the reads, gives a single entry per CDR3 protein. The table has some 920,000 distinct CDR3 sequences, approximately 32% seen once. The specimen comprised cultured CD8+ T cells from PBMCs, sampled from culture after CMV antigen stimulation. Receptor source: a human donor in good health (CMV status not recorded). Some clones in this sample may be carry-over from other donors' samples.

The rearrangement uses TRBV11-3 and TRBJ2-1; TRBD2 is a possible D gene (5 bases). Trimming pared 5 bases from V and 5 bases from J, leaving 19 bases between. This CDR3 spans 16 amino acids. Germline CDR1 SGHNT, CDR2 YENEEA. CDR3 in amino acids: CASSHTSRVAHNEQFF. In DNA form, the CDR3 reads TGTGCCAGCAGCCACACTTCGAGGGTGGCCCACAATGAGCAGTTCTTC.

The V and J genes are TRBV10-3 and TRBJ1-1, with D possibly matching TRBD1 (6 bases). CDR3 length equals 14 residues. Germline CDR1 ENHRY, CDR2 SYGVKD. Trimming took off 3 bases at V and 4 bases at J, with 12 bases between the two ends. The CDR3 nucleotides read TGTGCCATCAGTGATAGGGGGACCTGCACTGAAGCTTTCTTT. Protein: CAISDRGTCTEAFF.

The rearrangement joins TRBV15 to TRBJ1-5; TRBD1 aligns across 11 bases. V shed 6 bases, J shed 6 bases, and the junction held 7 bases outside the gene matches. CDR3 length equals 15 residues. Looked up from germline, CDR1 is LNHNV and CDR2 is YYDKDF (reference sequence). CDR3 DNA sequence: TGTGCCACCAGGGGGGACAGGGGGATGGGTCAGCCCCAGCATTTT. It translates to CATRGDRGMGQPQHF.

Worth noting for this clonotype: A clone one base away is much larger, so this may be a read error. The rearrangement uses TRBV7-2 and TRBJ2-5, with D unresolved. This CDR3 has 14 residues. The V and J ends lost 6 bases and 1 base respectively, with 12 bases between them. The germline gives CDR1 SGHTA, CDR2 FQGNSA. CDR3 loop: CASRLRRAQETQYF. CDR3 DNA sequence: TGTGCCAGCAGGCTTCGACGGGCCCAAGAGACCCAGTACTTC.

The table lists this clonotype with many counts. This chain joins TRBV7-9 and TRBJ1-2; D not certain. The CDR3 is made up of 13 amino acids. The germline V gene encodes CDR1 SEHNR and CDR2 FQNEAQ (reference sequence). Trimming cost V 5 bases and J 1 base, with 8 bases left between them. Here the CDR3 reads CASSPDINYGYTF. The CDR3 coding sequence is TGTGCCAGCAGCCCTGACATTAACTATGGCTACACCTTC.

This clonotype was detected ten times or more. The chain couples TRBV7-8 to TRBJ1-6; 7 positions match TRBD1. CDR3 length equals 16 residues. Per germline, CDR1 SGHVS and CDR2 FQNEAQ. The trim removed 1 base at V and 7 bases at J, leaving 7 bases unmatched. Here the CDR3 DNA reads TGTGCCAGCAGCTTAGTGGCTGGGACAGCGAATTCACCCCTCCACTTT. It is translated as CASSLVAGTANSPLHF.

DNA of the CDR3: TGTGCCACCAGTGACTGGGGGCCGTTGCCCTACGAGCAGTACGTC. It encodes CATSDWGPLPYEQYV. The rearrangement joins TRBV6-2 or TRBV6-3 to TRBJ2-7; D is perhaps TRBD1 (6 bases). CDR1 is MNHEY and CDR2 is SVGEGT in the germline V gene. The CDR3 contains 15 residues.

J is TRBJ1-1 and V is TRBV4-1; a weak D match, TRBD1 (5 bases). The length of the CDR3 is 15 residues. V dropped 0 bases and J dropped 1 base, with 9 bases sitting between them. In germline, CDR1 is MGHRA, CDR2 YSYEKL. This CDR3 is CASSQDRQPNTEAFF. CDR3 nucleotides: TGCGCCAGCAGCCAAGATAGACAGCCGAACACTGAAGCTTTCTTT.

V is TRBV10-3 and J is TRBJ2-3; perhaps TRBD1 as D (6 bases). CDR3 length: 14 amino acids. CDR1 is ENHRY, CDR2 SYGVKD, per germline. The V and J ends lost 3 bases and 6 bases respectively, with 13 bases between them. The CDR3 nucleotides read TGTGCCATCAGTGACCCTGACAGGCCCGATACGCAGTATTTT. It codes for CAISDPDRPDTQYF.

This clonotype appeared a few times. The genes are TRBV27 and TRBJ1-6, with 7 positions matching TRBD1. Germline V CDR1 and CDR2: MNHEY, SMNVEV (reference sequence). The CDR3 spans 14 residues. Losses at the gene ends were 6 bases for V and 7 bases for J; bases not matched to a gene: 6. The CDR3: CASRPGTENSPLHF. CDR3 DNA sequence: TGTGCCAGCAGACCCGGGACAGAGAATTCACCCCTCCACTTT.

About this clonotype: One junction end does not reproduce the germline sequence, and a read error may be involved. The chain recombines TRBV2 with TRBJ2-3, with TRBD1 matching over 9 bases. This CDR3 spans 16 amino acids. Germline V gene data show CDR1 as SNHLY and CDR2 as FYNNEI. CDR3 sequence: CASKLGQGFTTDTQYF. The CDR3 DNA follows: TGCGCCAGCAAATTGGGACAGGGTTTTACCACAGATACGCAGTATTTT.

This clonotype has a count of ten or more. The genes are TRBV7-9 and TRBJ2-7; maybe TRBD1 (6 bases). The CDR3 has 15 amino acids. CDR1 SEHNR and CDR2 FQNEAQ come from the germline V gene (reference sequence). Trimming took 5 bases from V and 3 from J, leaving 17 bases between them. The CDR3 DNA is TGTGCCAGCAGCAGCACACGACAGGTTAACTACGAGCAGTACGTC. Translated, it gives CASSSTRQVNYEQYV.

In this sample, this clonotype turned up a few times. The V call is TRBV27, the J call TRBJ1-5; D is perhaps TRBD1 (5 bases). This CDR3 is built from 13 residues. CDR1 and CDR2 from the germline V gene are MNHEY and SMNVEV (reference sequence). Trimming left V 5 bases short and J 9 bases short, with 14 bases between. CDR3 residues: CASSDSQIWPQHF. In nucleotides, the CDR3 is TGTGCCAGCAGTGACAGCCAGATATGGCCCCAGCATTTT.

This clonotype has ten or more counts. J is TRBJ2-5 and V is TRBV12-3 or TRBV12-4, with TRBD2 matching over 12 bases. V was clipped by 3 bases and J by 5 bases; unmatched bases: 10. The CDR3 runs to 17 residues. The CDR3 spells CASSFSGLAGLFETQYF. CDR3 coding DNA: TGTGCCAGCAGTTTCTCCGGACTAGCGGGGTTATTTGAGACCCAGTACTTC.

CDR3 DNA sequence: TGTGCCATCAGTGGCCCCCCGGACAGGGTAGGCGAGACCCAGTACTTC. It translates to CAISGPPDRVGETQYF. The rearrangement links TRBV10-3 to TRBJ2-5, with 8 nucleotides matching TRBD1. V was pared by 4 bases and J by 5 bases, with 12 bases of the junction left unmatched. The germline V gene has CDR1 ENHRY and CDR2 SYGVKD. The CDR3 runs to 16 residues.

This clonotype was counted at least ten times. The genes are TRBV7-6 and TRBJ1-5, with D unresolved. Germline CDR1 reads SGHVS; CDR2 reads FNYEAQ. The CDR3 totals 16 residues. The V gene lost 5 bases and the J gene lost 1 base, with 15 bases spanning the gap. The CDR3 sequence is CASSPGVAGSNQPQHF. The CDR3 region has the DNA TGTGCCAGCAGCCCGGGCGTGGCCGGAAGCAATCAGCCCCAGCATTTT.

CDR3 nucleotides: TGCGCCAACAGCCAAGTCTGGGGGGCACGCGAGCAGTACGTC. The encoded protein is CANSQVWGAREQYV. The chain joins TRBV4-1 to TRBJ2-7, with D possibly called TRBD1 or TRBD2 (6 bases each). Germline lookup yields CDR1 MGHRA and CDR2 YSYEKL. CDR3 length equals 14 residues.

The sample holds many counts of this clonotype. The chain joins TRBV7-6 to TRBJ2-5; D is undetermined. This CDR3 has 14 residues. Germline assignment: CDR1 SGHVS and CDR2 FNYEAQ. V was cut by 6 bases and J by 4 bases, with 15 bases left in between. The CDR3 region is CASSPTASPETQYF. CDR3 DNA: TGTGCCAGCAGTCCCACGGCGAGTCCAGAGACCCAGTACTTC.

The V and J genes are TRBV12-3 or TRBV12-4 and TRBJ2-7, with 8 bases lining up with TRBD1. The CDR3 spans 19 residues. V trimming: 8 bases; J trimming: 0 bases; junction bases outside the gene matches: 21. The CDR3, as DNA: TGTGCCAGCCGGACACATAGGCTCAGGGGGCCACGGAGCTCCTACGAGCAGTACTTC. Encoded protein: CASRTHRLRGPRSSYEQYF.

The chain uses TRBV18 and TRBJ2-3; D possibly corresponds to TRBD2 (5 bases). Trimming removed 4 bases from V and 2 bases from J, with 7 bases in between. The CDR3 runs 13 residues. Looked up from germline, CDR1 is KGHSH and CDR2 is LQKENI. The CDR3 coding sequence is TGTGCCAGCTCACAGACTACCACAGATACGCAGTATTTT. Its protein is CASSQTTTDTQYF.